This TCR beta chain was documented in a study of cytomegalovirus exposure and HLA in healthy donors. Study-wide findings and caveats: In all likelihood, a cluster of highly shared sequence variants was a sequencing artifact. Roughly uniform sequencing depth across donors was assumed, possibly incorrectly. Later analysis placed DRB1 highest and HLA-C lowest in TCR association rates, which differed by HLA locus.

Germline values: CDR1 SGHTA, CDR2 FQGNSA. This CDR3 contains 13 residues. V was clipped by 4 bases and J by 2 bases, with 8 bases between them. This clone was detected a few times. No antigen is known for it. It was with 60 Vbeta and 13 Jbeta primers that the PCR ran. Original data processing: Approximately 87 million unique TCR beta chains, 9 million to 11 million shared, were counted in a later analysis. Some clones are missing from TCRdb's copy, which holds only in-frame ones; the method was immunoSEQ multiplex PCR. V and J calls and clone size follow that table, whereas D and trimming were derived from the DNA. The sample includes 160,000 or so clones, roughly 85% of them seen just once.

The sample consisted of PBMCs. The V and J genes are TRBV7-2 and TRBJ1-2; D not certain. This clonotype originated in a male donor in good health and CMV-seropositive. CDR3 amino acids: CASSSPPNYGYTF. DNA of the CDR3: TGTGCCAGCAGCTCCCCCCCAAACTATGGCTACACCTTC. The whole variable domain, remainder taken from reference TRBV7-2 and TRBJ1-2, is GAGVSQSPSNKVTEKGKDVELRCDPISGHTALYWYRQSLGQGLEFLIYFQGNSAPDKSGLPSDRFSAERTGGSVSTLTIQRTQQEDSAVYLCASSSPPNYGYTFGSGTRLTVV.